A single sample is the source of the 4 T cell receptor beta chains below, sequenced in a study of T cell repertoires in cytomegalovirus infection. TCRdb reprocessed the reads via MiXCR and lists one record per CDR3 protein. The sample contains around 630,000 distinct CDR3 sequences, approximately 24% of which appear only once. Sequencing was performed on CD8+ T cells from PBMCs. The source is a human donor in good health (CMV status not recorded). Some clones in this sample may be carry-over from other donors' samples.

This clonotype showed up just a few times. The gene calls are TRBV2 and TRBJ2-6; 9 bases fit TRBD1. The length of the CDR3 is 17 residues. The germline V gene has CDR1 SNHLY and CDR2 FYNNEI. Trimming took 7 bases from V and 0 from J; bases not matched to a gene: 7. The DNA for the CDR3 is TGTGCCAGCACGGGACAGGGTGTCGGCTCTGGGGCCAACGTCCTGACTTTC. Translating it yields CASTGQGVGSGANVLTF. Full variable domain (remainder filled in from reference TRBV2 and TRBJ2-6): EPEVTQTPSHQVTQMGQEVILRCVPISNHLYFYWYRQILGQKVEFLVSFYNNEISEKSEIFDDQFSVERPDGSNFTLKIRSTKLEDSAMYFCASTGQGVGSGANVLTFGAGSRLTVL.

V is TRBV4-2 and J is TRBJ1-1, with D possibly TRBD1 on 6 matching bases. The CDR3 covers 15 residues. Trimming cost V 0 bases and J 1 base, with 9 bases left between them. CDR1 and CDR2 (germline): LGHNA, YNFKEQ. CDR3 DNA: TGTGCCAGCAGCCAAGAGGGGGGCCCGAACACTGAAGCTTTCTTT. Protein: CASSQEGGPNTEAFF.

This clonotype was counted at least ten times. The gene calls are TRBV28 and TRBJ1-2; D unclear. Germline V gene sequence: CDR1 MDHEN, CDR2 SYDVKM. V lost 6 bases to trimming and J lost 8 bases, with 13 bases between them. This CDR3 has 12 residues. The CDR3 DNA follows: TGTGCCAGCAGCACTCATCTTTTAGGCTACACCTTC. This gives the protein CASSTHLLGYTF.

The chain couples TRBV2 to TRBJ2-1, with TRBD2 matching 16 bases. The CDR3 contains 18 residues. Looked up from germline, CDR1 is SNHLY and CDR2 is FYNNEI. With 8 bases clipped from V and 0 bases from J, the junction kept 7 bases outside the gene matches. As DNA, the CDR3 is TGTGCCAGCGAGCCGGGACTAGCGGGGGGGAGCTCCTACAATGAGCAGTTCTTC. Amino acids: CASEPGLAGGSSYNEQFF.